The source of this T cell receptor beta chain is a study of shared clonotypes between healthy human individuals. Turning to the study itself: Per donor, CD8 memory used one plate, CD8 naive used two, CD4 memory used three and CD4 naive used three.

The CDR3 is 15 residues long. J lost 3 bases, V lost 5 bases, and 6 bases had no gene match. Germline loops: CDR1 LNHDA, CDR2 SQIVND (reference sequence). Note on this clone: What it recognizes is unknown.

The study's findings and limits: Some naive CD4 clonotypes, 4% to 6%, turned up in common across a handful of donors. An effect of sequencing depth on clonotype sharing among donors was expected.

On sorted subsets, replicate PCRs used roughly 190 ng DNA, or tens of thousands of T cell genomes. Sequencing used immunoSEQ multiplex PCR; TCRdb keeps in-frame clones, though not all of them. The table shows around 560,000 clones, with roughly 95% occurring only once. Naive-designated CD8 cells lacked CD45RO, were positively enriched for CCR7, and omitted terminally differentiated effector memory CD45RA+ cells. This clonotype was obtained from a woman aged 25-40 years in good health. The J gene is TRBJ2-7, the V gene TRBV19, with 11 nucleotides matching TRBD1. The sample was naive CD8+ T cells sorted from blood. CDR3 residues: CASSFGTGGGYEQYF. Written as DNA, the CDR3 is TGTGCCAGTAGTTTCGGGACAGGGGGAGGCTACGAGCAGTACTTC.